Sequencing of this TCR beta chain was carried out in a study of cytomegalovirus exposure and HLA in healthy donors. Study in general: In a later analysis, it was reported that the 120 or so validation repertoires had been produced on the same platform as the 670 or so repertoires belonging to the first cohort. General study points: The study put roughly 160 TCR beta chains on its list as cytomegalovirus-associated. Confirmation in vitro established that a few CMV-associated chains were specific for CMV antigens.

The CDR3 is made up of 17 amino acids. Repertoires were generated with immunoSEQ multiplex PCR, while TCRdb's copy carries only in-frame clones and drops some. The data contain over 110,000 clones, around 87% of them singletons. Among the approximately 130 subjects of the validation cohort, separate from the approximately 700-subject first cohort, were the donors. A note on this clone: Its antigen remains unknown.

The specimen was PBMCs. The receptor was derived from a man aged 18 to 29 in good health and CMV-seropositive. The rearrangement uses TRBV12-2 and TRBJ2-5; the table's TRBD2 call for D was not verified on the DNA. TRBV12-2 is a pseudogene locus. CDR3 sequence: CASRLSLAGGPQETQYF. For the CDR3, the DNA is TGTGCAAGTCGCCTATCACTAGCGGGGGGACCCCAAGAGACCCAGTACTTC.